This TCR beta chain was identified during a study of T-cell reconstitution after alpha-beta-depleted transplantation in children. Findings and limits, study-wide: Newly produced T cells mostly accounted for T-cell counts and diversity one year post-transplant.

Note on this clonotype: Its antigen remains unknown.

Looked up from germline, CDR1 is KGHSH and CDR2 is LQKENI. The CDR3 spans 13 residues. Trimming shortened V by 2 bases and J by 2 bases, and 6 bases separated the two germline ends. Construction of the TCRbeta library involved unique molecular identifiers. TCRdb re-called the PCR reads with MiXCR, one entry per CDR3 protein. The sample yields about 350,000 distinct CDR3 sequences, around 15% seen once. The source material was PBMCs, mostly from graft donor cells, sampled 360 days after TCRalphabeta/CD19-depleted stem cell transplant. V and J are TRBV18 and TRBJ1-2; D not certain. The sequence derives from a male patient between 2 and 10 years old who had a stem cell transplant for acute lymphoblastic leukemia, so the T cells may come from the graft donor. CDR3 loop: CASSPRENYGYTF. The CDR3 DNA follows: TGTGCCAGCTCACCAAGGGAAAACTATGGCTACACCTTC. Using reference TRBV18 and TRBJ1-2 for the parts outside the CDR3, the full variable domain is NAGVMQNPRHLVRRRGQEARLRCSPMKGHSHVYWYRQLPEEGLKFMVYLQKENIIDESGMPKERFSAEFPKEGPSILRIQQVVRGDSAAYFCASSPRENYGYTFGSGTRLTVV.